The present entry profiles one T cell receptor (beta chain) with its context. No antigen is known for it. Germline V gene data show CDR1 as MNHEY and CDR2 as SMNVEV (reference sequence). CDR3 size: 14 residues. Trimming left V 3 bases short and J 5 bases short, with 11 bases between. In the PCR, 60 Vbeta and 13 Jbeta primers were used. Generated by immunoSEQ multiplex PCR, the TCRdb table keeps only in-frame clones and is missing some. The data contain 170,000 or so clones, roughly 80% of them singletons. This entry belongs to a study of cytomegalovirus exposure and HLA in healthy donors. Broader study findings: A later analysis showed that HLA-associated TCR beta chains had undergone more clonal expansion than equally common others. The authors reported that TCR beta sequences could predict HLA-A and HLA-B alleles. These predictions were accurate for most subjects in the first cohort. Within an earlier analysis, most TCR beta V segments proved productive either about 87% or about 30% of the time.

The V gene is TRBV27, the J gene TRBJ1-5; D is undetermined. The sequenced sample was PBMCs. The source of this sequence is a woman in her thirties or forties in good health and CMV-seronegative. The CDR3 DNA is TGTGCCAGCAGTTTTCGGGGAGAGCATCAGCCCCAGCATTTT. It encodes CASSFRGEHQPQHF.